This T cell receptor (beta chain) was identified in a study of T-cell memory formation after mild COVID-19. Study context: Largely, TCR clusters stayed within a single donor. Study observations and caveats: Pre-infection memory showed some responding clones, and this suggested that cross-reactive memory joined.

CDR3 length: 13 amino acids. Trimming took off 0 bases at V and 5 bases at J, with 8 bases between the two ends. Germline CDR1 reads SGHRS; CDR2 reads YFSETQ. Constant-segment primers served in 5'RACE that generated TCR alpha and TCR beta cDNA libraries bearing sample barcodes and UMIs. A single record per CDR3 protein comes from TCRdb applying MiXCR to the 5' RACE reads. The sample holds about 270,000 distinct CDR3 sequences, over 15% seen once. Turning to this clonotype: No antigen is known for it.

The V gene is TRBV5-1, the J gene TRBJ1-2; D unresolved. The specimen was PBMCs or a T cell subset sorted from them (not recorded which). The sequence came from a man aged 18 to 30 who had mild COVID-19 (a few samples of this study predate the infection). Cell type and time point are not known. CDR3 residues: CASSLALGYGYTF. As DNA, the CDR3 is TGCGCCAGCAGCTTGGCCTTGGGGTATGGCTACACCTTC.